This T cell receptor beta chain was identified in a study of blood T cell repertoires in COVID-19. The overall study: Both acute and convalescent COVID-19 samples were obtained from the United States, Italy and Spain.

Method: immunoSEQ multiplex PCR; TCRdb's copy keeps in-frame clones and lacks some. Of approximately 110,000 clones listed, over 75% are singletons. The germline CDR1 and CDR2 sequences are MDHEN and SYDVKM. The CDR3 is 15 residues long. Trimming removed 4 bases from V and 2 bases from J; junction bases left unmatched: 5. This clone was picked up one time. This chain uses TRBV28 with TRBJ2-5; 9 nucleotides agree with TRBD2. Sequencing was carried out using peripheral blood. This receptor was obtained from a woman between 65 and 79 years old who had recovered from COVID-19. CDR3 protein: CASSSTGLAQETQYF. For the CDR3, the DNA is TGTGCCAGCAGTTCTACCGGACTAGCGCAAGAGACCCAGTACTTC.